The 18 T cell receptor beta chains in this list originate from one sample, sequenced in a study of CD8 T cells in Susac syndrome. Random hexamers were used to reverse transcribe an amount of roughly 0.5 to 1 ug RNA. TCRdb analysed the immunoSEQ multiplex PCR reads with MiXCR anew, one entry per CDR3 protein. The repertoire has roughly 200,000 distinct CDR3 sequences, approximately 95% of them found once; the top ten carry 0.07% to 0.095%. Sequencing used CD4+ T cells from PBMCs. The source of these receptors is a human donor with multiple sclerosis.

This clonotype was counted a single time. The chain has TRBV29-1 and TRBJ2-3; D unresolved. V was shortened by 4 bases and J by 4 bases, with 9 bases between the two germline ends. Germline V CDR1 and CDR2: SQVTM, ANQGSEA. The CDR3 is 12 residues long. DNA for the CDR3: TGCAGCGTTGGAAGGCAGCCAGATACGCAGTATTTT. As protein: CSVGRQPDTQYF.

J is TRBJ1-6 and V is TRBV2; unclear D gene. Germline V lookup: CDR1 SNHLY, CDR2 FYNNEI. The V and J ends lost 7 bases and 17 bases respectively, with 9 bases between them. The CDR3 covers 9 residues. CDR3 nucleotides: TGTGCCAGCATAGACCGCTTCCACTTT. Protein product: CASIDRFHF.

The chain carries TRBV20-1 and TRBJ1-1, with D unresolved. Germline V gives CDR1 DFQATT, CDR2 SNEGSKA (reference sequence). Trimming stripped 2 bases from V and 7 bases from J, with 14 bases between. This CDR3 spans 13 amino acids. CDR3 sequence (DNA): TGCAGTGCTAGAACAAACCACCCTAATGAAGCTTTCTTT. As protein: CSARTNHPNEAFF.

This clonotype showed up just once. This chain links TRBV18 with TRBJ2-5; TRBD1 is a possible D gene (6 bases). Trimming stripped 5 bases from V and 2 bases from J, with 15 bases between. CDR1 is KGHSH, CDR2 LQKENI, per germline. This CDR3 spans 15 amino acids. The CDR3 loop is CASSKSGVAQETQYF. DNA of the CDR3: TGTGCCAGCTCAAAGTCAGGGGTGGCGCAAGAGACCCAGTACTTC.

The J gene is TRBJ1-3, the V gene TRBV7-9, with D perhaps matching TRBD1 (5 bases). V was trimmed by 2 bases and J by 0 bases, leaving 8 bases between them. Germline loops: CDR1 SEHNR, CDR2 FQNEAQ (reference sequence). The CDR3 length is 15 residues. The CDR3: CASSLSQGSGNTIYF. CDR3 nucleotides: TGTGCCAGCAGCTTAAGTCAGGGCTCTGGAAACACCATATATTTT.

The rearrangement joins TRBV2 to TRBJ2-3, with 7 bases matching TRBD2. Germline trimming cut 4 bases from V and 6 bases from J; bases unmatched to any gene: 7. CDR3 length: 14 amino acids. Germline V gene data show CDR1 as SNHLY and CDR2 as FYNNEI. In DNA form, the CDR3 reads TGTGCCAGCAGTGGAGCGGGGCCCCGGGATACGCAGTATTTT. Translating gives CASSGAGPRDTQYF. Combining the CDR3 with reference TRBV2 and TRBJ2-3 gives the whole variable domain EPEVTQTPSHQVTQMGQEVILRCVPISNHLYFYWYRQILGQKVEFLVSFYNNEISEKSEIFDDQFSVERPDGSNFTLKIRSTKLEDSAMYFCASSGAGPRDTQYFGPGTRLTVL.

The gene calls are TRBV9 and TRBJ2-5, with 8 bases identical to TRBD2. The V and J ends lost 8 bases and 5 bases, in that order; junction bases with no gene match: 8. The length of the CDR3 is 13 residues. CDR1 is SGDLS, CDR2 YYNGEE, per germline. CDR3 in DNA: TGTGCCAGTAGCCGGGGGGGCCCGGAGACCCAGTACTTC. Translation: CASSRGGPETQYF.

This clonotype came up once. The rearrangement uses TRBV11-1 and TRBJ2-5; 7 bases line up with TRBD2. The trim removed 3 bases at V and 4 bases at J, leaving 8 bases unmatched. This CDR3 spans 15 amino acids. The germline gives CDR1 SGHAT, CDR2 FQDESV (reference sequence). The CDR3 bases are TGTGCCAGCAGCTTTCAAGCGGGGATCAGAGAGACCCAGTACTTC. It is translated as CASSFQAGIRETQYF.

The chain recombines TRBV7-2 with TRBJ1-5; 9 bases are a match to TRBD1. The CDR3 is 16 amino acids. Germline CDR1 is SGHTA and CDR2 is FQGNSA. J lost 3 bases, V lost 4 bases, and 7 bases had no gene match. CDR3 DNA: TGTGCCAGCAGCTCAACAGGGGGCGTTTACAATCAGCCCCAGCATTTT. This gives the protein CASSSTGGVYNQPQHF.

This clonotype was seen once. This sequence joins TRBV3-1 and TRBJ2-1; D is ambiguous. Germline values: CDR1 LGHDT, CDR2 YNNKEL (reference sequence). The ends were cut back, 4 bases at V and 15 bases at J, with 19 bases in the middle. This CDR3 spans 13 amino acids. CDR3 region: CASSPQIPIQVFF. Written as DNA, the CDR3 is TGTGCCAGCAGCCCACAAATCCCCATCCAGGTGTTCTTC.

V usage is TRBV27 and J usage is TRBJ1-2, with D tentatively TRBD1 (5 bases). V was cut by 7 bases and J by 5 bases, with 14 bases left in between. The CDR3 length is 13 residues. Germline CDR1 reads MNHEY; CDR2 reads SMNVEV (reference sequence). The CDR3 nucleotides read TGTGCCAGCACCATCCGACGGGGGTATGGCTACACCTTC. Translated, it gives CASTIRRGYGYTF.

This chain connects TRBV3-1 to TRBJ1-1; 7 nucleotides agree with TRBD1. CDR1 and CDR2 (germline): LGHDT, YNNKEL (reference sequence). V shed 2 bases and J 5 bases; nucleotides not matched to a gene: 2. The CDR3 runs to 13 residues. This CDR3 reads CASSQQGGTEAFF. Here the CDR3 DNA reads TGTGCCAGCAGCCAACAGGGGGGAACTGAAGCTTTCTTT. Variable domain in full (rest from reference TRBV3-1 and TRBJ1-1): DTAVSQTPKYLVTQMGNDKSIKCEQNLGHDTMYWYKQDSKKFLKIMFSYNNKELIINETVPNRFSPKSPDKAHLNLHINSLELGDSAVYFCASSQQGGTEAFFGQGTRLTVV.

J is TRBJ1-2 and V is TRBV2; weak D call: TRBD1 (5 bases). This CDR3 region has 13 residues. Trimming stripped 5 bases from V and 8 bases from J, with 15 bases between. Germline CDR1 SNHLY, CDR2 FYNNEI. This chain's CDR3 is CASSPSGSWGYTF. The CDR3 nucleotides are TGTGCCAGCAGTCCTTCAGGGTCTTGGGGCTACACCTTC.

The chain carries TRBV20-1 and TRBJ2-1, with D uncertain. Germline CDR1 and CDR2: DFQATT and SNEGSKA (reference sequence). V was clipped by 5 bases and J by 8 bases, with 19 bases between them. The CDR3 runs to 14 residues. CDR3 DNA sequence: TGCAGTGCTTATACGCCAAAAGACCCCCATGAGCAGTTCTTC. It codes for CSAYTPKDPHEQFF.

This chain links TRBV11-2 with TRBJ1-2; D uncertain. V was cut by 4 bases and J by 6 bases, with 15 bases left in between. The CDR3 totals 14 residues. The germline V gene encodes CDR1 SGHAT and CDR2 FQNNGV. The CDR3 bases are TGTGCCAGCAGCTCCGACCTAGCAACCGATGGCTACACCTTC. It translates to CASSSDLATDGYTF.

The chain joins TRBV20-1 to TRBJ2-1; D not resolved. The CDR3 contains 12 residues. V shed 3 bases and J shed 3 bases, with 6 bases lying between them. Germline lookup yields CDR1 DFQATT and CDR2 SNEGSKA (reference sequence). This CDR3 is CSASLLYNEQFF. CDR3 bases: TGCAGTGCTAGTCTCCTCTACAATGAGCAGTTCTTC.

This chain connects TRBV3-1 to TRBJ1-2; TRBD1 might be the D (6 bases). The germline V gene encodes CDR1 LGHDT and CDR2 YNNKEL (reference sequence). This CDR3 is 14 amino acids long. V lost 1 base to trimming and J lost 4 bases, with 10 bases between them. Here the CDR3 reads CASSQGVTGYGYTF. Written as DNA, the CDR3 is TGTGCCAGCAGCCAAGGGGTGACAGGCTATGGCTACACCTTC.

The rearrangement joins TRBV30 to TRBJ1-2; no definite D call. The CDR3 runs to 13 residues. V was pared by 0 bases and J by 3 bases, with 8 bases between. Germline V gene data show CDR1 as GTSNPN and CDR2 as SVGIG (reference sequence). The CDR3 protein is CAWSVRHDYGYTF. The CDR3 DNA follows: TGTGCCTGGAGTGTGCGGCACGACTATGGCTACACCTTC.